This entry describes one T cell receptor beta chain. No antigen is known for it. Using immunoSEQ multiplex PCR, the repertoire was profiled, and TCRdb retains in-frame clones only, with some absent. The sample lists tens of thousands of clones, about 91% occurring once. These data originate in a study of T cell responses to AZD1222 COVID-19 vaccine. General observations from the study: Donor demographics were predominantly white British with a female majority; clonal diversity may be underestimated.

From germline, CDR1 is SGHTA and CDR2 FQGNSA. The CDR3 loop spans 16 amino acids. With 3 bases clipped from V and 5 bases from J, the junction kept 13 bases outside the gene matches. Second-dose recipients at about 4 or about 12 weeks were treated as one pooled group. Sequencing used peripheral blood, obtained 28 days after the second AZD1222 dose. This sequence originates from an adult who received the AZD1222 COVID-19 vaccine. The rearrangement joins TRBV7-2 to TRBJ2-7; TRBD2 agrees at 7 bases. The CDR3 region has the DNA TGTGCCAGCAGCTTCTCTAGCGGTCTTCTAGGAAACGAGCAGTACTTC. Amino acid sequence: CASSFSSGLLGNEQYF. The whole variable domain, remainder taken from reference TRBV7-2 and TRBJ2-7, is GAGVSQSPSNKVTEKGKDVELRCDPISGHTALYWYRQSLGQGLEFLIYFQGNSAPDKSGLPSDRFSAERTGGSVSTLTIQRTQQEDSAVYLCASSFSSGLLGNEQYFGPGTRLTVT.